This T cell receptor (beta chain) was observed in a study of OX40 agonist ivuxolimab in advanced cancers. The germline V gene encodes CDR1 MDHEN and CDR2 SYDVKM. CDR3 length equals 12 residues. V was pared by 8 bases and J by 7 bases, with 7 bases of the junction left unmatched. Profiling relied on immunoSEQ multiplex PCR, and the TCRdb table lists in-frame clones only, not all of them. The sample records about 65,000 clones, 90% to 95% being singletons. This specimen consisted of CD4+ or CD8+ T cells sorted from blood, obtained in a trial of the OX40 agonist ivuxolimab. V usage is TRBV28 and J usage is TRBJ1-2; 7 bases map to TRBD1. The origin of this receptor is an adult with an advanced solid tumor such as melanoma, head and neck, liver or kidney cancer. The CDR3 DNA reads TGTGCCAGCTCGGACAGGTTGCGTGGCTACACCTTC. It translates to CASSDRLRGYTF.